Listed here is a single T cell receptor beta chain. TCRdb processed the 5' RACE reads anew with MiXCR; each CDR3 protein has one entry. The data hold hundreds of thousands of distinct CDR3 sequences, with 9% to 15% observed a single time. The data are from a study of identical twins. The length of the CDR3 is 19 residues. V gave up 3 bases and J gave up 2 bases; unmatched junction bases: 17. The germline CDR1 and CDR2 sequences are MDHEN and SYDVKM. In addition, the sample was reused for a study of yellow fever vaccine responses in identical twins.

Input material: PBMCs. This chain joins TRBV28 and TRBJ2-5; 8 bases map to TRBD2. The receptor's source is a woman between 18 and 30 years old in good health. The CDR3 coding sequence is TGTGCCAGCAGTTTCGGTTTTTGGGATCCAGCGGGGGCTCAAGAGACCCAGTACTTC. It translates to CASSFGFWDPAGAQETQYF.